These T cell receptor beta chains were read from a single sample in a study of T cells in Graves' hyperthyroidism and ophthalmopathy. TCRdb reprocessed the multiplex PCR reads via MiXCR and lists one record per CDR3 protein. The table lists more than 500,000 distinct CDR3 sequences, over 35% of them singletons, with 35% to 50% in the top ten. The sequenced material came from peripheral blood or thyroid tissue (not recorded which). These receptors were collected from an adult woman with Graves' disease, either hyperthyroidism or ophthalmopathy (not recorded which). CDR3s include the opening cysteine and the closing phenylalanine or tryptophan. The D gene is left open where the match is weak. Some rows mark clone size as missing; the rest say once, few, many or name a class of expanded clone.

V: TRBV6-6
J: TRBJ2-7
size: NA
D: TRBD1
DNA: TGTGCCAGCAGTTACAGACAGGGGAGCTCCTACGAGCAGTACTTC
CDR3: CASSYRQGSSYEQYF

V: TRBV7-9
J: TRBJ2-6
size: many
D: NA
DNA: TGTGCCAGCAGCTTCGGCCCCCGGGGTTCTGGGGCCAACGTCCTGACTTTC
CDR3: CASSFGPRGSGANVLTF

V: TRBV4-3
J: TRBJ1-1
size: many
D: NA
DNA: TGCGCCAGCAGCCAAGAAAGGAGAACTGAAGCTTTCTTT
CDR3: CASSQERRTEAFF

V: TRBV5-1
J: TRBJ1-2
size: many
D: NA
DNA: TGCGCCAGCAGCTTTGGTCAGGCTAACTATGGCTACACCTTC
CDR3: CASSFGQANYGYTF

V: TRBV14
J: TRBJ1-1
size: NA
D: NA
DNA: TGTGCCAGCAGACATCAGGCGAACACTGAAGCTTTCTTT
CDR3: CASRHQANTEAFF

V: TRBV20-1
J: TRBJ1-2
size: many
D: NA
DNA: TGCAGTGCTAGAAGGAGGGGAGCTAACTATGGCTACACCTTC
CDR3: CSARRRGANYGYTF

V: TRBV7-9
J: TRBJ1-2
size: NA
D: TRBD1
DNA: TGTGCCAGCAGTCAATATCACAGGGGCGAGAACCTCGGCTACACCTTC
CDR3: CASSQYHRGENLGYTF

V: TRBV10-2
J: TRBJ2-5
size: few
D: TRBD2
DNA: TGCGCCAGCAGACCGGGACTAGTGGAAGAGACCCAGTACTTC
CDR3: CASRPGLVEETQYF

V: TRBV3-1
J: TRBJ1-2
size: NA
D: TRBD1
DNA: TGTGCCAGCAGTACCACAGGGGGCGAAAACTATGGCTACACCTTC
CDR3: CASSTTGGENYGYTF

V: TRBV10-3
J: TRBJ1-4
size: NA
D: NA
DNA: TGTGCCATCGCCTCGCGGCGTGAAAAACTGTTTTTT
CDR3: CAIASRREKLFF

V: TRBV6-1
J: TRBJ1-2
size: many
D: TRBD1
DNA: TGTGCCAGCAGTGAAGGGCAGGGGGTGAGGGGCTACACCTTC
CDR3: CASSEGQGVRGYTF

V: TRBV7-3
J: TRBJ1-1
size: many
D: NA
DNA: TGTGCCAGCGGCCCGGGTGGGAACACTGAAGCTTTCTTT
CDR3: CASGPGGNTEAFF

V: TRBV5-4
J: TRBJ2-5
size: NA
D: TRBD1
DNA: TGTGCCAGCAGCTTGCTTAGAGAAGGACAGGGCGGGACCCAGTACTTC
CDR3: CASSLLREGQGGTQYF

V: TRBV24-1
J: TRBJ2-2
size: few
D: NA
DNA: TGTGCCACCAGTGAGCGGAGGACACTCGGGGAGCTGTTTTTT
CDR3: CATSERRTLGELFF

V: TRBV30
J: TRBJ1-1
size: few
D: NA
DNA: TGTGCCTGGAGTGTATTCGGGAACACTGAAGCTTTCTTT
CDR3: CAWSVFGNTEAFF

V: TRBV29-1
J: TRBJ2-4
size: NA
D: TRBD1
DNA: TGCAGCGTCAAGGACAGGGAGGACATTCAGTACTTC
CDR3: CSVKDREDIQYF

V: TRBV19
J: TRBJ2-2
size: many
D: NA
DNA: TGTGCCAGTAGTCCGGGGCCGGTGGGCACCGGGGAGCTGTTTTTT
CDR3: CASSPGPVGTGELFF

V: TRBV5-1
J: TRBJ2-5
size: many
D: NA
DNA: TGCGCCAGCAGCTTGACAGGGAGGGAAGAGACCCAGTACTTC
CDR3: CASSLTGREETQYF

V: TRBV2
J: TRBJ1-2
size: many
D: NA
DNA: TGTGCCAGCGCCTTGGGGGACTATGGCTACACCTTC
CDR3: CASALGDYGYTF

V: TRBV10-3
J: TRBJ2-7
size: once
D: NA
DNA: TGTGCCATCAGTGAGGGAACAGTGTACGAGCAGTACTTC
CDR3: CAISEGTVYEQYF

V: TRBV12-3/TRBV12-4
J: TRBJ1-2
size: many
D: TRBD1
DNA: TGTGCCAGCAGTCTCCGGACAGGGGGAGAGGTTGGCTACACCTTC
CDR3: CASSLRTGGEVGYTF

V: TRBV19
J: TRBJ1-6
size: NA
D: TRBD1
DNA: TGTGCCAGTAGTACCGACAGGGCAATCGGCCTCCAGAATTCACCCCTCCACTTT
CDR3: CASSTDRAIGLQNSPLHF

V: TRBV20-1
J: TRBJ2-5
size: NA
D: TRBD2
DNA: TGCAGTGCCCCAATTAGCGGGCGGGAGACCCAGTACTTC
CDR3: CSAPISGRETQYF

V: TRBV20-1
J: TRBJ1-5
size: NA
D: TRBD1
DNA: TGCAGTGCAGGGGACAGGGGGAATCAGCCCCAGCATTTT
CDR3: CSAGDRGNQPQHF

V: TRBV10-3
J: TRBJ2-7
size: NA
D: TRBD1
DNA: TGTGCCACAACCGGGACAGGGGCCTACGAGCAGTACTTC
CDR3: CATTGTGAYEQYF

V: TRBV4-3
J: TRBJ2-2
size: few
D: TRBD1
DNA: TGCGCCAGCAGCCAAGCCGGGACAGAGTATTACGGGGAGCTGTTTTTT
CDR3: CASSQAGTEYYGELFF

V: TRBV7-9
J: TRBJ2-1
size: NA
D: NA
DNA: TGTGCCAGCAGCCTCGTAGGGGTGGTCGGTGAGCAGTTCTTC
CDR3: CASSLVGVVGEQFF

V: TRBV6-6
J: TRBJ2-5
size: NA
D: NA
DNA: TGTGCCAGCAGTTACTCGTCGGGAGAGACCCAGTACTTC
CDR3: CASSYSSGETQYF

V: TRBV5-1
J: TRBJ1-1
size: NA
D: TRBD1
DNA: TGCGCCAGCAGCGCTCCGGGACAGGGTCTCTCAGGCACTGAAGCTTTCTTT
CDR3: CASSAPGQGLSGTEAFF

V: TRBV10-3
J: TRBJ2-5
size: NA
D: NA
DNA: TGTGCCATCAGTGAATCCGGGAGCCAAGAGACCCAGTACTTC
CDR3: CAISESGSQETQYF

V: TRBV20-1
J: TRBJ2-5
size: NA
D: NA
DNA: TGCAGTGCTTCGACTAGTGGAGAGACCCAGTACTTC
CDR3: CSASTSGETQYF

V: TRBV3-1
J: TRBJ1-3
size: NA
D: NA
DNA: TGTGCCAACAGCCGATGGGACTTCGAGGACACCATATATTTT
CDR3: CANSRWDFEDTIYF

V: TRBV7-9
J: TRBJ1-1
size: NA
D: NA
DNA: TGTGCCAGCAGTTCCTCTAGCGCAGGGGTCACTGAAGCTTTCTTT
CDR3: CASSSSSAGVTEAFF

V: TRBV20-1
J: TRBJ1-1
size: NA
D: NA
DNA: TGCAGTGCTAGCCCAGGTGAGACTGAAGCTTTCTTT
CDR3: CSASPGETEAFF

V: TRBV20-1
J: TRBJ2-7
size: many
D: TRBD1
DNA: TGCAGTGCTCCAGACCCGGGACAGGGACTTAGCCAGCAGTACTTC
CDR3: CSAPDPGQGLSQQYF

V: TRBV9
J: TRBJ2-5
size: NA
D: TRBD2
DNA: TGTGCCAGCAGCCAAATGCTAGCTAGCGGGAGTGGGACAGAGACCCAGTACTTC
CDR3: CASSQMLASGSGTETQYF

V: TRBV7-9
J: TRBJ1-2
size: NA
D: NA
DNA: TGTGCCAGCAGCTTTCTTCGGGGCAACAACTATGGCTACACCTTC
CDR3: CASSFLRGNNYGYTF

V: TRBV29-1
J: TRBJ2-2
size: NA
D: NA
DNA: TGCAGCGTGGGGGCTAGCGCCGGAACCGGGGAGCTGTTTTTT
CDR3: CSVGASAGTGELFF

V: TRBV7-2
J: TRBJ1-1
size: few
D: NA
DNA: TGTGCCAGCAGCTTTGCGGGGGCCAACACTGAAGCTTTCTTT
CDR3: CASSFAGANTEAFF

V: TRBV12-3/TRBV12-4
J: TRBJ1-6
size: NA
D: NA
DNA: TGTGCCAGCAGTCCAACGGGACGCAATAATTCACCCCTCCACTTT
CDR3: CASSPTGRNNSPLHF

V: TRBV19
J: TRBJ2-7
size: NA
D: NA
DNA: TGTGCCAGTAGTATGGGACGAGGCTACGAGCAGTACTTC
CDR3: CASSMGRGYEQYF

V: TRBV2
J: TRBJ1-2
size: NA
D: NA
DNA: TGTGCCAGCAGGGAGGGACGATCGAGCGGCTACACCTTC
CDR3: CASREGRSSGYTF

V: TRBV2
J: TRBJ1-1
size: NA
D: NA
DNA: TGTGCCAGCAGCGGGATGGGGGCTGAAGCTTTCTTT
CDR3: CASSGMGAEAFF

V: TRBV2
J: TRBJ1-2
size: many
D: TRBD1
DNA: TGTGCCAGGGGACAGGGAGGGCCCGAAGACTATGGCTACACCTTC
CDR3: CARGQGGPEDYGYTF

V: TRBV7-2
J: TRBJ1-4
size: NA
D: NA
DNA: TGTGCCAGCACCTTGGGTCAAGCAACTAATGAAAAACTGTTTTTT
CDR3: CASTLGQATNEKLFF

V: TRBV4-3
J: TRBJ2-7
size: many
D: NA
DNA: TGCGCCAGCAGCCAAGGGGCAGGGTACGAGCAGTACTTC
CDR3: CASSQGAGYEQYF

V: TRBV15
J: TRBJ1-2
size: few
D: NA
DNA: TGTGCCACCAGCAGTCATAAGGCAAACTATGGCTACACCTTC
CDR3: CATSSHKANYGYTF

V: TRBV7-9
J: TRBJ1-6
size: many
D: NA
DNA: TGTGCCAGCAGCTTATCTGTGGGGGACGGCGGTTCACCCCTCCACTTT
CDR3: CASSLSVGDGGSPLHF

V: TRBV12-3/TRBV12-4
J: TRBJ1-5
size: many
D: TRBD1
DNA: TGTGCCAGCAGTTTCGGGACAGATAGCAATCAGCCCCAGCATTTT
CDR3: CASSFGTDSNQPQHF

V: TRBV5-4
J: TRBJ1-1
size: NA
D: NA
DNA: TGTGCCAGCAGACGGGACACTTTGGGGAGTGTCTTT
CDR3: CASRRDTLGSVF

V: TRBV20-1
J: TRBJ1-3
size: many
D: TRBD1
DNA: TGCAGTGCTTATCAGGGGGCCGGAAACACCATATATTTT
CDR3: CSAYQGAGNTIYF

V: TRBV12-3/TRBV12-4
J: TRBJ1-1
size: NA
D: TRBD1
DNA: TGTGCCAGCAGTTTAGTCAGGGGGGCTGAAGCTTTCTTT
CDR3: CASSLVRGAEAFF

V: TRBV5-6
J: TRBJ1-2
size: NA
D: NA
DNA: TGTGCCAGCAGCTTGGTCGGAGGGGAAAGCGGCTACACCTTC
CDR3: CASSLVGGESGYTF

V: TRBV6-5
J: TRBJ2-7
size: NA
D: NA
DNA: TGTGCCAGCAGTTACTCCCGGAACAGGGACTACGAGCAGTACTTC
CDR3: CASSYSRNRDYEQYF

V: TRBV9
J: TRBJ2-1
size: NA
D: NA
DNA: TGTGCCAGCAGCGTAGCTTTTGGCTCCCCCTCTGAGCAGTTCTTC
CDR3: CASSVAFGSPSEQFF